A selection of T cell receptor beta chains follows, all from one sample in a study of control samples from healthy donors and cancer patients. The assay was immunoSEQ multiplex PCR, and TCRdb's table has in-frame clones only and misses some. Among around 110,000 clones listed, 93% were seen once. Sequencing input: blood. Receptor source: a man aged 30 to 39 in good health. Each CDR3 is given with its conserved first and last residue. A D gene is named only where the DNA matches it firmly. A row's size may be missing; if present it is once, few, many or a size class.

>.|TRBJ1-2|TRBV3-1/TRBV3-2|.
TGTGCCAGCAGCCAAGATTGGGAGGGCGGGGGCTACACCTTC
CASSQDWEGGGYTF
>TRBD2|TRBJ2-5|TRBV27|.
TGTGCCAGCAGTTTATTCGCGGGGGACCAAGAGACCCAGTACTTC
CASSLFAGDQETQYF
>TRBD1|TRBJ2-5|TRBV6-5|.
TGTGCCACCTTGGGACAGGGAGGTGAGACCCAGTACTTC
CATLGQGGETQYF
>.|TRBJ2-3|TRBV6-1|once
TGTGCCAGCAGTGAAGGGCTAATGGTCGGACGCACAGATACGCAGTATTTT
CASSEGLMVGRTDTQYF
>.|TRBJ1-4|TRBV6-5|.
TGTGCCAGCAGTCCAGGAAACGGGGCTAATGAAAAACTGTTTTTT
CASSPGNGANEKLFF
>.|TRBJ2-4|TRBV6-5|once
TGTGCCAGCAGTTACTCTGGACCTCAAACGGGGATTCAGTACTTC
CASSYSGPQTGIQYF
>TRBD2|TRBJ2-4|TRBV7-3|.
TGTGCCAGCAGCGATACCGGGACTAGCAGCAAAAACATTCAGTACTTC
CASSDTGTSSKNIQYF
>TRBD1|TRBJ1-1|TRBV5-1|.
TGCGCCAGCAGCTTGGAGTACAGGGGAGGGGTGGAGACTGAAGCTTTCTTT
CASSLEYRGGVETEAFF
>.|TRBJ1-1|TRBV12-3/TRBV12-4|.
TGTGCCAGCAGTTTGCTTAGGAACACTGAAGCTTTCTTT
CASSLLRNTEAFF
>.|TRBJ2-1|TRBV7-7|.
TGTGCCAGCAGCTTAAATTCGGGGGCCTACAATGAGCAGTTCTTC
CASSLNSGAYNEQFF
>.|TRBJ1-2|TRBV7-8|.
TGTGCCAGCAGCCCCGGACAGTATGGCTACACCTTC
CASSPGQYGYTF
>.|TRBJ2-2|TRBV19|.
TGTGCCAGTAACAACAGGGGGGGATCGAACACCGGGGAGCTGTTTTTT
CASNNRGGSNTGELFF